The 15 T cell receptor beta chains listed next were all sequenced from one sample in a study of blood T cell repertoires in COVID-19. Sequencing used immunoSEQ multiplex PCR; TCRdb keeps in-frame clones, though not all of them. The table records under 200,000 clones, 65% to 90% of them present only once. The sequenced material came from peripheral blood. These receptors were taken from a human donor in a cohort sampled during active COVID-19.

The chain links TRBV5-4 to TRBJ1-5; weak D call: TRBD1 (6 bases). The CDR3 length is 13 residues. Germline loops: CDR1 SGHNT, CDR2 YYREEE (reference sequence). Trimming removed 0 bases at V and 6 bases at J, with 7 bases between. The CDR3 spells CASSLEGGQPQHF. The CDR3 DNA reads TGTGCCAGCAGCTTGGAAGGGGGTCAGCCCCAGCATTTT.

The chain links TRBV7-9 to TRBJ2-5; possible D gene TRBD2, 7 bases. CDR1 and CDR2 (germline): SEHNR, FQNEAQ (reference sequence). V was trimmed by 1 base and J by 3 bases, leaving 18 bases between them. The CDR3 consists of 17 residues. CDR3 in amino acids: CASSLERQGGGKETQYF. In DNA form, the CDR3 reads TGTGCCAGCAGCTTAGAGAGACAAGGGGGAGGGAAAGAGACCCAGTACTTC.

The V call is TRBV11-2, the J call TRBJ2-7, with TRBD2 matching 11 bases. CDR3 length: 17 amino acids. Germline CDR1 SGHAT, CDR2 FQNNGV. With V trimmed by 2 bases and J by 2 bases, 8 bases remained unmatched. CDR3 nucleotide sequence: TGTGCCAGCAGCTTAAGGTACACTAGCGGGAGCCCCTACGAGCAGTACTTC. It codes for CASSLRYTSGSPYEQYF.

In this sample, this clone turned up a few times. The chain has TRBV19 and TRBJ1-1; D is possibly TRBD1 (5 bases). The germline V gene has CDR1 LNHDA and CDR2 SQIVND (reference sequence). The CDR3 consists of 16 residues. V dropped 4 bases and J dropped 1 base, with 16 bases sitting between them. The CDR3 region is CASSTGLGGGNTEAFF. CDR3 coding DNA: TGTGCCAGTAGTACAGGACTTGGGGGAGGGAACACTGAAGCTTTCTTT. Filled out from reference TRBV19 and TRBJ1-1, the complete variable domain reads DGGITQSPKYLFRKEGQNVTLSCEQNLNHDAMYWYRQDPGQGLRLIYYSQIVNDFQKGDIAEGYSVSREKKESFPLTVTSAQKNPTAFYLCASSTGLGGGNTEAFFGQGTRLTVV.

The chain joins TRBV9 to TRBJ2-2; TRBD2 aligns across 14 bases. Germline V gives CDR1 SGDLS, CDR2 YYNGEE. The CDR3 consists of 17 residues. Germline trimming cut 3 bases from V and 4 bases from J; bases unmatched to any gene: 5. The CDR3 nucleotides read TGTGCCAGCAGCGAGACTAGCGGGAGGGCCATCACCGGGGAGCTGTTTTTT. Its protein product is CASSETSGRAITGELFF.

The V gene is TRBV7-6, the J gene TRBJ1-6, with a possible D match to TRBD1 (6 bases). The CDR3 is made up of 14 amino acids. V was trimmed by 5 bases and J by 6 bases, leaving 11 bases between them. Germline CDR1 is SGHVS and CDR2 is FNYEAQ. The CDR3 reads CASSPQDSNSPLHF. The CDR3 DNA is TGTGCCAGCAGCCCGCAGGACAGTAATTCACCCCTCCACTTT.

This chain joins TRBV5-1 and TRBJ2-2; 10 bases agree with TRBD2. CDR1 SGHRS and CDR2 YFSETQ come from the germline V gene. V was pared by 4 bases and J by 5 bases, with 5 bases of the junction left unmatched. The CDR3 totals 15 residues. CDR3 sequence: CASSPSGRGTGELFF. The DNA for the CDR3 is TGCGCCAGCAGCCCCAGCGGGAGGGGTACCGGGGAGCTGTTTTTT. Using reference TRBV5-1 and TRBJ2-2 for the parts outside the CDR3, the full variable domain is KAGVTQTPRYLIKTRGQQVTLSCSPISGHRSVSWYQQTPGQGLQFLFEYFSETQRNKGNFPGRFSGRQFSNSRSEMNVSTLELGDSALYLCASSPSGRGTGELFFGEGSRLTVL.

The rearrangement links TRBV28 to TRBJ1-2; TRBD1 might be the D (6 bases). Per the germline V gene, CDR1 is MDHEN and CDR2 is SYDVKM. V lost 5 bases and J 4 bases, leaving 11 bases between the germline ends. This CDR3 contains 13 residues. CDR3 nucleotides: TGTGCCAGCAGTCTAAGGACAGTCTATGGCTACACCTTC. This encodes CASSLRTVYGYTF.

This rearrangement joins TRBV19 to TRBJ1-1; 7 nucleotides match TRBD1. The J segment lost 0 bases and the V segment lost 4 bases, leaving 5 bases of the junction unmatched. CDR1 is LNHDA, CDR2 SQIVND, per germline (reference sequence). The CDR3 is 15 residues long. CDR3 DNA: TGTGCCAGTAGTAGCTCAGGGGGAATGAACACTGAAGCTTTCTTT. Its protein product is CASSSSGGMNTEAFF.

CDR3 protein: CASSESTGNEQYF. CDR3 DNA: TGCGCCAGCAGTGAGTCGACCGGGAACGAGCAGTACTTC. The rearrangement uses TRBV10-2 and TRBJ2-7, with a weak D call TRBD2 (5 bases). This CDR3 is built from 13 residues. The V end was cut by 0 bases, the J end by 5 bases, with 8 bases between. Germline assignment: CDR1 WSHSY and CDR2 SAAADI.

The chain carries TRBV2 and TRBJ2-7; D might be TRBD1 (5 bases). The germline V gene has CDR1 SNHLY and CDR2 FYNNEI. V dropped 5 bases and J dropped 7 bases, with 15 bases sitting between them. CDR3 length: 13 amino acids. The CDR3 here is CASSPTGWVEQYF. The CDR3 region has the DNA TGTGCCAGCAGTCCTACAGGTTGGGTGGAGCAGTACTTC.

The chain has TRBV19 and TRBJ1-5; weak D call: TRBD1 (6 bases). The V end was cut by 3 bases, the J end by 2 bases, with 14 bases between. The length of the CDR3 is 16 residues. Germline V gene lookup returns CDR1 LNHDA and CDR2 SQIVND (reference sequence). CDR3 sequence (DNA): TGTGCCAGTAGTATCCCCCGACAGGCGGGCAATCAGCCCCAGCATTTT. Translated, it gives CASSIPRQAGNQPQHF. The full variable domain, with the rest looked up from reference TRBV19 and TRBJ1-5, is DGGITQSPKYLFRKEGQNVTLSCEQNLNHDAMYWYRQDPGQGLRLIYYSQIVNDFQKGDIAEGYSVSREKKESFPLTVTSAQKNPTAFYLCASSIPRQAGNQPQHFGDGTRLSIL.

Comment on this clone: The junction differs from germline at one of its ends, possibly a read error. This sequence joins TRBV7-2 and TRBJ1-5; no reliable D call. Germline CDR1 SGHTA, CDR2 FQGNSA. The CDR3 length is 13 residues. CDR3 nucleotides: TGTGCCAGCAGCTTAGGATCCCCGCGCCCCCTGCATTTT. Translation gives CASSLGSPRPLHF.

The chain links TRBV20-1 to TRBJ2-7; 10 positions agree with TRBD2. The V gene's germline CDR1 is DFQATT and CDR2 SNEGSKA (reference sequence). Trimming cost V 3 bases and J 4 bases; bases outside gene matches: 9. The CDR3 is 15 amino acids. The CDR3 sequence is CSASRGLAFRYEQYF. The CDR3 DNA is TGCAGTGCTAGTCGGGGACTAGCGTTTCGATACGAGCAGTACTTC.

The J gene is TRBJ1-4, the V gene TRBV7-2; no clear D. This CDR3 contains 15 residues. Trimming removed 1 base at V and 5 bases at J, with 11 bases between. Germline-derived CDR1 and CDR2 are SGHTA and FQGNSA. The CDR3 sequence: CASSLEAARNEKLFF. The CDR3 coding sequence is TGTGCCAGCAGCTTAGAAGCCGCTAGGAATGAAAAACTGTTTTTT.